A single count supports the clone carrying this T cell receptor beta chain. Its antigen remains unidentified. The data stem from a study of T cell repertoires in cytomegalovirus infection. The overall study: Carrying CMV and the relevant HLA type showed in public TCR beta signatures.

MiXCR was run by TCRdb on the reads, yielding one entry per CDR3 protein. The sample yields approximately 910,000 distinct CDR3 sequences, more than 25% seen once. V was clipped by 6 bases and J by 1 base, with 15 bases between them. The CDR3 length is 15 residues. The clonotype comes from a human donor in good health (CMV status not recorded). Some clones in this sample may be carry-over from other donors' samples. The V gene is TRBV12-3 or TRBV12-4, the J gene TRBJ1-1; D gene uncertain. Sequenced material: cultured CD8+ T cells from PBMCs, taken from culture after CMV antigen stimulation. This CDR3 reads CASRHTWTTNTEAFF. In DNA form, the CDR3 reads TGTGCCAGCAGACATACCTGGACGACGAACACTGAAGCTTTCTTT.